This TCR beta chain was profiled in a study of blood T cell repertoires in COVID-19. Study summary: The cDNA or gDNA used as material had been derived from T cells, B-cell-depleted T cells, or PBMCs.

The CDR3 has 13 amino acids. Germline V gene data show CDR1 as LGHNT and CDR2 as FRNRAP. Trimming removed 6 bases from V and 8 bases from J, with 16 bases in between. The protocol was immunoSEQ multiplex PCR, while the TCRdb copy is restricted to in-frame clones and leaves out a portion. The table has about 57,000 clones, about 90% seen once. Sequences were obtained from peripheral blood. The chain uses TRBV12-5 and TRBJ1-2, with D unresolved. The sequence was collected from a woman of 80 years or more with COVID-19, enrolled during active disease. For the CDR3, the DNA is TGTGCTAGTGGCCTGGACCTAAGGGAGGGCTACACCTTC. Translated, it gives CASGLDLREGYTF.